Shown below are 22 T cell receptor beta chains from a single sample sequenced in a study of blood T cells in healthy people across ages. The second PCR ran roughly 7 to 11 cycles with a sample-barcoded 5' primer and J-beta primers. TCRdb processed the 5' RACE reads anew with MiXCR; each CDR3 protein has one entry. In the table there are 1.5 million to 2 million distinct CDR3 sequences, roughly 30% of which are singletons. What was sequenced was blood. These TCRs come from a young woman in good health.

This clonotype was observed a handful of times. The J gene is TRBJ1-1, the V gene TRBV29-1; weak D call: TRBD1 (6 bases). The germline V and J ends were trimmed by 3 bases and 1 base, with 12 bases remaining between them. This CDR3 region has 14 residues. CDR1 is SQVTM and CDR2 is ANQGSEA in the germline V gene. The CDR3 loop is CSVEDSTGNTEAFF. DNA of the CDR3: TGCAGCGTTGAGGACTCGACAGGGAACACTGAAGCTTTCTTT.

There are many counts of this clonotype. This rearrangement joins TRBV29-1 to TRBJ1-2; D might be TRBD1 (6 bases). The CDR3 has 11 residues. Germline lookup yields CDR1 SQVTM and CDR2 ANQGSEA. Trimming removed 7 bases from V and 8 bases from J, with 14 bases in between. CDR3 sequence (DNA): TGCAGCGGCGGGGGGGCGGCCGGCTACACCTTC. It translates to CSGGGAAGYTF.

This clonotype has more than one count but fewer than ten. This chain joins TRBV6-6 and TRBJ2-3, with D uncertain. The CDR3 is 13 amino acids. The germline V gene encodes CDR1 MNHNY and CDR2 SVGAGI (reference sequence). Trimming took off 1 base at V and 6 bases at J, with 8 bases between the two ends. DNA of the CDR3: TGTGCCAGCAGTTACTTCCCCACCGATACGCAGTATTTT. Translation gives CASSYFPTDTQYF.

Ten or more counts support this clonotype. V and J are TRBV11-2 and TRBJ2-5; no clear D. CDR1 is SGHAT and CDR2 is FQNNGV in the germline V gene. The ends were cut back, 2 bases at V and 1 base at J, with 11 bases in the middle. The CDR3 sequence is 15 residues long. The CDR3 region is CASSLSSDPQETQYF. CDR3 nucleotides: TGTGCCAGCAGCTTATCAAGCGACCCCCAAGAGACCCAGTACTTC.

This clonotype appeared many times. The J gene is TRBJ2-1, the V gene TRBV15, with D tentatively TRBD2 (5 bases). The CDR3 has 13 residues. V dropped 0 bases and J dropped 6 bases, with 6 bases sitting between them. Germline CDR1 reads LNHNV; CDR2 reads YYDKDF (reference sequence). CDR3 loop: CATSRDEGNEQFF. The CDR3 region has the DNA TGTGCCACCAGCAGAGATGAGGGCAATGAGCAGTTCTTC.

The V gene is TRBV5-1, the J gene TRBJ1-1, with no clear D. The length of the CDR3 is 14 residues. From germline, CDR1 is SGHRS and CDR2 YFSETQ. The V and J ends lost 3 bases and 0 bases respectively, with 9 bases between them. The CDR3 sequence is CASSSSGMNTEAFF. DNA of the CDR3: TGCGCCAGCAGCTCCAGCGGAATGAACACTGAAGCTTTCTTT. The variable domain in full, completed from reference TRBV5-1 and TRBJ1-1, reads KAGVTQTPRYLIKTRGQQVTLSCSPISGHRSVSWYQQTPGQGLQFLFEYFSETQRNKGNFPGRFSGRQFSNSRSEMNVSTLELGDSALYLCASSSSGMNTEAFFGQGTRLTVV.

The table lists this clonotype with a few counts. V is TRBV12-3 or TRBV12-4 and J is TRBJ1-2, with 8 bases fitting TRBD1. The CDR3 consists of 14 residues. The V segment lost 3 bases and the J segment 4 bases; nucleotides outside the gene matches: 4. The CDR3 region is CASSFITGGYGYTF. In DNA form, the CDR3 reads TGTGCCAGCAGTTTTATTACAGGGGGCTATGGCTACACCTTC.

The V and J genes are TRBV9 and TRBJ1-4, with D hard to call. Trimming pared 2 bases from V and 6 bases from J, leaving 11 bases between. CDR3 length: 14 amino acids. Germline V gene sequence: CDR1 SGDLS, CDR2 YYNGEE. CDR3 sequence (DNA): TGTGCCAGCAGCGTCGGAGACACTGATGAAAAACTGTTTTTT. Its translation is CASSVGDTDEKLFF.

This chain uses TRBV27 with TRBJ2-4; the D call may be TRBD1 or TRBD2 (5 bases each). The CDR3 spans 15 residues. CDR1 MNHEY and CDR2 SMNVEV come from the germline V gene (reference sequence). Trimming pared 0 bases from V and 4 bases from J, leaving 10 bases between. CDR3 in amino acids: CASSLSGDGKNIQYF. DNA of the CDR3: TGTGCCAGCAGTTTATCCGGGGACGGGAAAAACATTCAGTACTTC.

This clonotype was seen only a few times. J is TRBJ1-5 and V is TRBV28, with 9 positions matching TRBD1. Trimming cost V 1 base and J 3 bases; bases outside gene matches: 7. This CDR3 contains 17 residues. Looked up from germline, CDR1 is MDHEN and CDR2 is SYDVKM. The CDR3 sequence: CASSLSGGQGLNQPQHF. The DNA of the CDR3 is TGTGCCAGCAGTTTATCTGGGGGACAGGGCCTCAATCAGCCCCAGCATTTT.

This rearrangement joins TRBV4-1 to TRBJ1-2, with D possibly matching TRBD1 (5 bases). CDR1 MGHRA and CDR2 YSYEKL come from the germline V gene. The CDR3 loop spans 15 amino acids. The germline V and J ends were trimmed by 4 bases and 4 bases, with 16 bases remaining between them. CDR3 amino acids: CASSRPDGGFYGYTF. CDR3 DNA: TGCGCCAGCAGCCGACCAGACGGGGGATTCTATGGCTACACCTTC.

This clonotype showed up just a few times. V gene TRBV6-6 combines with J gene TRBJ2-1, with TRBD2 identical over 10 bases. The CDR3 contains 15 residues. The V gene end was trimmed by 4 bases and the J gene end by 5 bases; junction bases not matched to a gene: 5. Germline values: CDR1 MNHNY, CDR2 SVGAGI (reference sequence). CDR3 residues: CASSWASGGDNEQFF. CDR3 nucleotide sequence: TGTGCCAGCAGTTGGGCTAGCGGGGGTGACAATGAGCAGTTCTTC.

Many counts were recorded for this clonotype. The DNA of the CDR3 is TGTGCCAGCAGTTTGACTAGCGGGACAGGGGTAGCCAAAAACATTCAGTACTTC. Translation: CASSLTSGTGVAKNIQYF. The chain combines TRBV12-3 or TRBV12-4 with TRBJ2-4, with D tentatively TRBD2 (11 bases). The CDR3 totals 18 residues. Trimming left V 3 bases short and J 0 bases short, with 18 bases between.

In DNA form, the CDR3 reads TGTGCCACCAGTGAGGGGGGTTTCGGTGAGCAGTTCTTC. The encoded protein is CATSEGGFGEQFF. This sequence joins TRBV24-1 and TRBJ2-1; tentatively, D is TRBD2 (6 bases). There are 13 residues in the CDR3. Trimming pared 4 bases from V and 9 bases from J, leaving 12 bases between. Germline CDR1 is KGHDR and CDR2 is SFDVKD.

Comments on this clonotype: Given a much more abundant clone one base away, this may be a read error. The chain uses TRBV7-3 and TRBJ2-1; D might be TRBD2 (5 bases). This CDR3 is 15 amino acids long. CDR1 is SGHTA and CDR2 is FQGTGA in the germline V gene. CDR3 in amino acids: CASNLMGNGNNEQFF. CDR3 in DNA: TGTGCCAGCAACTTAATGGGTAACGGGAACAATGAGCAGTTCTTC.

The chain joins TRBV6-1 to TRBJ1-1; D is uncertain. Germline V CDR1 and CDR2: MNHNS, SASEGT. V was cut by 4 bases and J by 5 bases, with 14 bases left in between. This CDR3 is 14 amino acids long. CDR3 in amino acids: CASSGRGRGTEAFF. CDR3 in DNA: TGTGCCAGCAGTGGTAGAGGCCGAGGGACTGAAGCTTTCTTT.

This chain links TRBV20-1 with TRBJ2-1, with TRBD2 matching over 9 bases. CDR3 size: 14 residues. The V segment lost 3 bases and the J segment 7 bases; nucleotides outside the gene matches: 7. Germline CDR1 and CDR2: DFQATT and SNEGSKA (reference sequence). DNA of the CDR3: TGCAGTGCTAGCTGGCGGGGGGGCCAAAATGAGCAGTTCTTC. It is translated as CSASWRGGQNEQFF.

This clonotype was seen just once. This chain joins TRBV6-6 and TRBJ2-2; the D gene is possibly TRBD1 (5 bases). There are 15 residues in the CDR3. Germline V gives CDR1 MNHNY, CDR2 SVGAGI (reference sequence). V was cut by 9 bases and J by 1 base, with 15 bases left in between. The CDR3, as DNA: TGTGCCAGTACCTCAGACAGATTGAACACCGGGGAGCTGTTTTTT. Its translation: CASTSDRLNTGELFF.

Ten or more counts support this clonotype. The V call is TRBV4-1, the J call TRBJ1-5; 7 bases are a match to TRBD1. This CDR3 contains 15 residues. Germline assignment: CDR1 MGHRA and CDR2 YSYEKL. The V and J ends lost 1 base and 10 bases, in that order; junction bases with no gene match: 10. The CDR3 DNA reads TGCGCCAGCAGCCAAGCTGGGACAGTGAAGGGTCCCCAGCATTTT. This sequence encodes CASSQAGTVKGPQHF.

Note on this clonotype: One end of the junction varies from germline; a read error may be responsible. Here the CDR3 reads CASSLTNAGPLGVGCTF. CDR3 in DNA: TGTGCCAGCAGCTTAACAAACGCAGGGCCTCTAGGGGTTGGCTGCACCTTC. The chain uses TRBV7-3 and TRBJ1-2; tentatively, D is TRBD1 (5 bases). Germline V gene data show CDR1 as SGHTA and CDR2 as FQGTGA. CDR3 length: 17 amino acids.

In its sample, this clonotype was seen a few times. V and J are TRBV24-1 and TRBJ1-1; 12 bases line up with TRBD1. Germline CDR1 is KGHDR and CDR2 is SFDVKD. V was clipped by 10 bases and J by 5 bases; unmatched bases: 7. The CDR3 contains 14 residues. CDR3 in DNA: TGTGCCACTAGGCCGGGACAGGGGGCGACTGAAGCTTTCTTT. Translation gives CATRPGQGATEAFF.

This chain joins TRBV27 and TRBJ2-7; possibly TRBD2 for D (6 bases). The CDR3 runs 16 residues. Germline CDR1 reads MNHEY; CDR2 reads SMNVEV (reference sequence). V was cut by 6 bases and J by 3 bases, with 21 bases left in between. The CDR3 protein is CASRQNTGGTGYEQYF. The DNA of the CDR3 is TGTGCCAGCAGACAAAACACCGGGGGTACAGGCTACGAGCAGTACTTC.